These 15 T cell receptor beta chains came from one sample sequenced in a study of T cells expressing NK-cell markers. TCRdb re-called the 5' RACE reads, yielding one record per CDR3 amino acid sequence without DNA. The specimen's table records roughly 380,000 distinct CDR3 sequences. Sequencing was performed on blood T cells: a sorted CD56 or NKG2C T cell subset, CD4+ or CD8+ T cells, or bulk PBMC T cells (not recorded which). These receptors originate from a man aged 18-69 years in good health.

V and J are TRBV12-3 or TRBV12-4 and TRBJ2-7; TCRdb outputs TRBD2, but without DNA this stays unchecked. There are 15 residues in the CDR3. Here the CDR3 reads CASSPSAGNPYEQYF.

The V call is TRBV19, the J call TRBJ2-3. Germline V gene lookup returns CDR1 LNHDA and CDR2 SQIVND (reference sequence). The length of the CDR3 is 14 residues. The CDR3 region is CASSITVSTDTQYF.

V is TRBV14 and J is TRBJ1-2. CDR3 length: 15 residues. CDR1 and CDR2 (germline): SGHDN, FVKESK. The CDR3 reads CASSQDSQGHYGYTF.

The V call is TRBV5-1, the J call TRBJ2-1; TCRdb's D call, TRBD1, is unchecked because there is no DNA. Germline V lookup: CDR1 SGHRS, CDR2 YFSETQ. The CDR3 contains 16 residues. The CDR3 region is CASSSEHAGGFYSEFF.

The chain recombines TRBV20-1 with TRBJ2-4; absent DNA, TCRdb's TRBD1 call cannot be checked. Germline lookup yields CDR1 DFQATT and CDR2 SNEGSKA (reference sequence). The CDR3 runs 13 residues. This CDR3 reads CSAWKDRGGIQYF.

CDR3 region: CASRGQGWGYGYTF. The rearrangement links TRBV27 to TRBJ1-2; TCRdb's D call of TRBD1 is untestable without DNA. CDR3 length: 14 residues. Germline V gives CDR1 MNHEY, CDR2 SMNVEV (reference sequence).

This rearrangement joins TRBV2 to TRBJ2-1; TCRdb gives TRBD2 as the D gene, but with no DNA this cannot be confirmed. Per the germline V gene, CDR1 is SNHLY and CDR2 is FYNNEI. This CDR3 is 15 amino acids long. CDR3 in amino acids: CASSIPGLGFGEQFF.

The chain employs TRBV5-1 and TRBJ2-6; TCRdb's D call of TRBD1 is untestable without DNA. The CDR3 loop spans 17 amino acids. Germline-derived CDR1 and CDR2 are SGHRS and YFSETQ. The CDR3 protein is CASSPGQGPPGANVLTF. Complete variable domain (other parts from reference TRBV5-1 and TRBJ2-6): KAGVTQTPRYLIKTRGQQVTLSCSPISGHRSVSWYQQTPGQGLQFLFEYFSETQRNKGNFPGRFSGRQFSNSRSEMNVSTLELGDSALYLCASSPGQGPPGANVLTFGAGSRLTVL.

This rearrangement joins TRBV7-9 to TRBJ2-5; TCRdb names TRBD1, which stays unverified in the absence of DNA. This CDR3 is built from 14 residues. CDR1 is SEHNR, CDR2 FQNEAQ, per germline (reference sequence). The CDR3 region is CASSLRAGGETQYF. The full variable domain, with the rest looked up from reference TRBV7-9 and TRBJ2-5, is DTGVSQNPRHKITKRGQNVTFRCDPISEHNRLYWYRQTLGQGPEFLTYFQNEAQLEKSRLLSDRFSAERPKGSFSTLEIQRTEQGDSAMYLCASSLRAGGETQYFGPGTRLLVL.

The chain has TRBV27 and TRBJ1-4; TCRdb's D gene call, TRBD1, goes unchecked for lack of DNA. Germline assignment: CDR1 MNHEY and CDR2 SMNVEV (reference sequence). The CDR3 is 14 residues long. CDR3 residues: CASSFRGGFEKLFF. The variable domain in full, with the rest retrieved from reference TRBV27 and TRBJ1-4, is EAQVTQNPRYLITVTGKKLTVTCSQNMNHEYMSWYRQDPGLGLRQIYYSMNVEVTDKGDVPEGYKVSRKEKRNFPLILESPSPNQTSLYFCASSFRGGFEKLFFGSGTQLSVL.

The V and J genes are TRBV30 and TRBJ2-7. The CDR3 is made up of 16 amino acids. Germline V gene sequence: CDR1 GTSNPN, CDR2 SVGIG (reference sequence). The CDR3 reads CAWSPRSHSFSYEQYF.

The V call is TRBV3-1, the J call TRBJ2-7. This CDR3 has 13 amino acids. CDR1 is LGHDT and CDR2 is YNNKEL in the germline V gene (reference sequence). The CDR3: CASSQGDWNEQYF.

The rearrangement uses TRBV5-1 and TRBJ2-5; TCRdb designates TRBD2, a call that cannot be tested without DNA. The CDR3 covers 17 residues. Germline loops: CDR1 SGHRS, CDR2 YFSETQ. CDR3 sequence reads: CASSLLPAGGNQETQYF.

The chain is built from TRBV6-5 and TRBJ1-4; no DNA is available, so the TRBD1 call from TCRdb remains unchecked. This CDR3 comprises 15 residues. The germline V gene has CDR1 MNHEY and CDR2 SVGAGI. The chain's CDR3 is CASSYGPQGGEKLFF.

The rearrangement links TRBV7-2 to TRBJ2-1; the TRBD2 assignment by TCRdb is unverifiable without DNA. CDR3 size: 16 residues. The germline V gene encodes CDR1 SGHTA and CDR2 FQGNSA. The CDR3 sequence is CASSLQRLAGYNEQFF. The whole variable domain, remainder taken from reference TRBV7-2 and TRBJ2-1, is GAGVSQSPSNKVTEKGKDVELRCDPISGHTALYWYRQSLGQGLEFLIYFQGNSAPDKSGLPSDRFSAERTGGSVSTLTIQRTQQEDSAVYLCASSLQRLAGYNEQFFGPGTRLTVL.